The rows below give T cell receptor beta chains drawn from one sample of a study of blood T cell repertoires in COVID-19. Only in-frame clones appear in the TCRdb table, and some are missing; sequencing was by immunoSEQ multiplex PCR. Among more than 140,000 clones listed, 75% to 85% were seen once. Specimen: peripheral blood. The receptors were sampled from a woman aged 45-60 years in a cohort sampled during active or convalescent COVID-19. Each CDR3 is given with its conserved first and last residue. Fields, in order: J gene, V gene, clone size, CDR3 length, D gene, CDR3 protein, CDR3 DNA. A D gene is named only where the DNA matches it firmly. A clone size is listed for some rows: how often the clone was seen (once, few, many), or a class if it is expanded.

>TRBJ1-2|TRBV5-6|-|17|-
CASIPGWGVEGVYGYTF
TGTGCCAGCATCCCTGGTTGGGGGGTCGAAGGGGTTTATGGCTACACCTTC
>TRBJ1-4|TRBV6-5|-|14|-
CASSLAMANEKLFF
TGTGCCAGCAGCTTAGCTATGGCTAATGAAAAACTGTTTTTT
>TRBJ2-2|TRBV5-1|once|15|TRBD2
CASSITSGGAGELFF
TGCGCCAGCAGCATTACTAGCGGGGGGGCCGGGGAGCTGTTTTTT
>TRBJ2-7|TRBV6-5|-|15|TRBD1
CASRDMGQNLYEQYF
TGTGCCAGCAGAGACATGGGACAGAACCTCTACGAGCAGTACTTC
>TRBJ2-7|TRBV6-6|-|15|TRBD1
CASSPPGQGAHEQYF
TGTGCCAGCAGTCCTCCGGGACAGGGGGCCCACGAGCAGTACTTC
>TRBJ2-2|TRBV12-5|-|16|-
CASGLVPTGRNGELFF
TGTGCTAGTGGTTTGGTTCCGACAGGGAGGAACGGGGAGCTGTTTTTT
>TRBJ1-1|TRBV6-5|-|13|-
CASRITPNTEAFF
TGTGCCAGCAGAATCACTCCGAACACTGAAGCTTTCTTT
>TRBJ1-4|TRBV4-3|few|18|-
CASSQEFGSSATNEKLFF
TGCGCCAGCAGCCAAGAATTCGGGAGTAGTGCAACTAATGAAAAACTGTTTTTT
>TRBJ2-2|TRBV2|-|11|-
CASTSDRELFF
TGTGCCAGCACTAGCGACCGGGAGCTGTTTTTT
>TRBJ2-5|TRBV18|-|13|-
CASSPRHQETQYF
TGTGCCAGCTCACCACGGCATCAAGAGACCCAGTACTTC
>TRBJ2-7|TRBV25-1|-|14|-
CASSDGGFMYEQYF
TGTGCCAGCAGTGACGGAGGGTTCATGTACGAGCAGTACTTC
>TRBJ1-2|TRBV7-2|-|15|-
CASSSYLVGDDGYTF
TGTGCCAGCAGCTCATACCTAGTGGGAGACGATGGCTACACCTTC
>TRBJ2-5|TRBV18|-|15|-
CASSPVGGFQETQYF
TGTGCCAGCTCACCCGTTGGGGGGTTCCAAGAGACCCAGTACTTC
>TRBJ2-5|TRBV3-1/TRBV3-2|-|16|TRBD2
CASSQRLAGGEETQYF
TGTGCCAGCAGCCAGAGACTAGCGGGGGGCGAGGAGACCCAGTACTTC
>TRBJ1-3|TRBV4-3|-|16|-
CASSQDWGGSGNTIYF
TGCGCCAGCAGCCAAGATTGGGGGGGCTCTGGAAACACCATATATTTT
>TRBJ2-1|TRBV6-5|-|13|TRBD2
CASPASGGVGQFF
TGTGCCAGCCCGGCTAGCGGGGGGGTGGGGCAGTTCTTC
>TRBJ1-6|TRBV7-9|-|15|-
CASRETELYNSPLHF
TGTGCCAGCAGAGAAACAGAGCTCTATAATTCACCCCTCCACTTT
>TRBJ2-7|TRBV10-3|-|13|TRBD1
CAINDRGDDEQYF
TGTGCCATCAATGACAGGGGAGACGACGAGCAGTACTTC
>TRBJ2-1|TRBV5-1|-|17|TRBD2
CASSLQGGGTSHNEQFF
TGCGCCAGCAGCTTGCAGGGAGGCGGGACTAGCCACAATGAGCAGTTCTTC
>TRBJ1-2|TRBV2|-|13|TRBD1
CASSTDRVYGYTF
TGTGCCAGCAGTACCGACAGGGTCTATGGCTACACCTTC
>TRBJ2-7|TRBV5-1|-|15|TRBD2
CASSFERGDFYEQYF
TGCGCCAGCAGCTTCGAGCGGGGGGATTTCTACGAGCAGTACTTC
>TRBJ1-5|TRBV7-9|-|13|-
CASSLEGRVAQHF
TGTGCCAGCAGCTTAGAGGGCAGGGTAGCCCAACATTTT